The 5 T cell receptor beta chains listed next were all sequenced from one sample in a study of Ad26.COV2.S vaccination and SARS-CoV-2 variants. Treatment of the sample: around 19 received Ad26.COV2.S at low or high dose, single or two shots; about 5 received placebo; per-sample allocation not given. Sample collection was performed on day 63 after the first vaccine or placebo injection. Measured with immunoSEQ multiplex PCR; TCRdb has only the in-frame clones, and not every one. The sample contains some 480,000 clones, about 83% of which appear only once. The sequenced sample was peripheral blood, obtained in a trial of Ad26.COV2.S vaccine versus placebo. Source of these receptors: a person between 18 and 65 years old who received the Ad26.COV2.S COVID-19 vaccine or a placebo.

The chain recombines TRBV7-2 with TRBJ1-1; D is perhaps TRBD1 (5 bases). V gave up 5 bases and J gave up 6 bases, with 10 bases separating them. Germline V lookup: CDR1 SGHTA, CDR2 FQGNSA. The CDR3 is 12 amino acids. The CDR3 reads CASSLRTPEAFF. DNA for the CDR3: TGTGCCAGCAGCCTTCGGACACCTGAAGCTTTCTTT. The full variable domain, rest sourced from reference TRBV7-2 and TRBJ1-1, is GAGVSQSPSNKVTEKGKDVELRCDPISGHTALYWYRQSLGQGLEFLIYFQGNSAPDKSGLPSDRFSAERTGGSVSTLTIQRTQQEDSAVYLCASSLRTPEAFFGQGTRLTVV.

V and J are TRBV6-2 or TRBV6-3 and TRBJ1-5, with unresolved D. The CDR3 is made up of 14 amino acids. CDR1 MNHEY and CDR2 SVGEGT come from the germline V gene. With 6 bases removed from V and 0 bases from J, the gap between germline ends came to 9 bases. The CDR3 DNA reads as TGTGCCAGCAGCCAGACACATAGCAATCAGCCCCAGCATTTT. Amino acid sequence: CASSQTHSNQPQHF.

The CDR3 coding sequence is TGTGCCAGCAGCCAAGTGGGGGGAGGCGACAGAGTCTACGAGCAGTACTTC. Protein product: CASSQVGGGDRVYEQYF. The chain employs TRBV4-2 and TRBJ2-7, with D perhaps matching TRBD2 (6 bases). Trimming shortened V by 1 base and J by 3 bases, and 19 bases separated the two germline ends. Per the germline V gene, CDR1 is LGHNA and CDR2 is YNFKEQ. The CDR3 totals 17 residues.

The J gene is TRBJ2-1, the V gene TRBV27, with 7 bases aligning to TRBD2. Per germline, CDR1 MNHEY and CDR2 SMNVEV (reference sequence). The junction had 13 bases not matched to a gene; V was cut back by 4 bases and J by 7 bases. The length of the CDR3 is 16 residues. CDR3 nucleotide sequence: TGTGCCAGCAGTTCTAATGACGGATGGGGAGGGAATGAGCAGTTCTTC. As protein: CASSSNDGWGGNEQFF.

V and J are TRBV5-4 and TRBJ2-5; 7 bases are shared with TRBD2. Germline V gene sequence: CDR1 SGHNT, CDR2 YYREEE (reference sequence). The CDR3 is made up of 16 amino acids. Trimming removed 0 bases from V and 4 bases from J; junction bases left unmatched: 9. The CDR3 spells CASSLGAGASRETQYF. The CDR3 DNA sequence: TGTGCCAGCAGCTTGGGGGCGGGAGCATCTCGAGAGACCCAGTACTTC. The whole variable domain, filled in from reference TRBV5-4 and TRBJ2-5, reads ETGVTQSPTHLIKTRGQQVTLRCSSQSGHNTVSWYQQALGQGPQFIFQYYREEENGRGNFPPRFSGLQFPNYSSELNVNALELDDSALYLCASSLGAGASRETQYFGPGTRLLVL.